This T cell receptor (beta chain) originates from a study of T cell repertoires in aging, cancer and after chemotherapy. The CDR3 runs to 13 residues. Trimming removed 3 bases from V and 2 bases from J, with 8 bases in between. Germline V lookup: CDR1 SQVTM, CDR2 ANQGSEA. A mixed TRB-A/B primer pool amplified rearranged TRB by multiplex touch-down PCR. TCRdb analysed the multiplex PCR reads with MiXCR anew, one entry per CDR3 protein. The repertoire holds over a thousand distinct CDR3 sequences, with about 29% as singletons. The template was genomic DNA from peripheral blood, not RNA. This clonotype was detected a few times.

The sequence was collected from a human donor with a blood cancer. The sequenced sample consisted of blood. The chain employs TRBV29-1 and TRBJ1-3; D call uncertain. CDR3 sequence (DNA): TGCAGCGTTGAGGGAGGGACTGGAAACACCATATATTTT. Protein product: CSVEGGTGNTIYF.